Below are 2 T cell receptor beta chains sequenced from a single sample in a study of preoperative IRX-2 immunotherapy in early breast cancer. The treatment is: preoperative locoregional IRX-2 cytokine immunotherapy. Clones were read by immunoSEQ multiplex PCR, and TCRdb kept only the in-frame ones, dropping some. The sample lists 10,000 to 15,000 clones, roughly 91% occurring once. This material was collected from a patient treated with IRX-2 immunotherapy. Source of these receptors: a human donor with breast cancer.

The chain has TRBV5-1 and TRBJ2-1, with 11 bases aligning to TRBD2. V was pared by 2 bases and J by 3 bases, with 10 bases of the junction left unmatched. Germline CDR1 reads SGHRS; CDR2 reads YFSETQ. The CDR3 runs to 18 residues. The CDR3 sequence is CASSLSLNLAGGYNEQFF. CDR3 coding DNA: TGCGCCAGCAGCTTATCCCTTAACCTAGCGGGGGGCTACAATGAGCAGTTCTTC.

V gene TRBV23-1 combines with J gene TRBJ2-2, with D possibly being TRBD1 (12 bases). TRBV23-1 is an ORF, with its function uncertain. This CDR3 is 23 amino acids long. V was clipped by 0 bases and J by 1 base, with 30 bases between them. The CDR3 DNA sequence: TGCGCCAGCAGTCAATCGGGACGGGACAGGGGGCTGACTAGCGGGGAGAACACCGGGGAGCTGTTTTTT. Encoded protein: CASSQSGRDRGLTSGENTGELFF.